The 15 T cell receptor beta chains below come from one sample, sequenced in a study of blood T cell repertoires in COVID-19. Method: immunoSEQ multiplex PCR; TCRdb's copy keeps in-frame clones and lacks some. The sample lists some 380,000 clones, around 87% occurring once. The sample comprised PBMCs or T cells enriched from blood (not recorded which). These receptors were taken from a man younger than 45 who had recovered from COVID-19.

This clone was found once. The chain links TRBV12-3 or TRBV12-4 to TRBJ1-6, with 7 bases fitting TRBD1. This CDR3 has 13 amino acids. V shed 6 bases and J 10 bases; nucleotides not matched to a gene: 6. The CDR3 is CASSLDRDSPLHF. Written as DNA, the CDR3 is TGTGCCAGCAGCCTTGACAGGGACTCACCCCTCCACTTT.

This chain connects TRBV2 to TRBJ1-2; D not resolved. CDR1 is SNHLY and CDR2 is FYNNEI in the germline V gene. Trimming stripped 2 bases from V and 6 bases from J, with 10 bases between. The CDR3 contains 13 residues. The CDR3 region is CASSETAGNGYTF. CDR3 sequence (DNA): TGTGCCAGCAGTGAAACGGCAGGAAATGGCTACACCTTC.

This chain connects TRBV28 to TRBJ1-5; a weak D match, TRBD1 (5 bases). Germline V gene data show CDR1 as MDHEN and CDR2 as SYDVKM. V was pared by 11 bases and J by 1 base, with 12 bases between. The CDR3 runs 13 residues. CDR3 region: CAALGGSNQPQHF. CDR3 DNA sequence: TGTGCCGCCCTGGGGGGAAGCAATCAGCCCCAGCATTTT. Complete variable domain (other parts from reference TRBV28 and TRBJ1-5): DVKVTQSSRYLVKRTGEKVFLECVQDMDHENMFWYRQDPGLGLRLIYFSYDVKMKEKGDIPEGYSVSREKKERFSLILESASTNQTSMYLCAALGGSNQPQHFGDGTRLSIL.

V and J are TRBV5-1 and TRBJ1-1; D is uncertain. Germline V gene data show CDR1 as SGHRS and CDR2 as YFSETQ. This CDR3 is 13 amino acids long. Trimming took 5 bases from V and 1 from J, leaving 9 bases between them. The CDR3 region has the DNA TGCGCCAGCAGAGGAGCGGGGAACACTGAAGCTTTCTTT. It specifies CASRGAGNTEAFF.

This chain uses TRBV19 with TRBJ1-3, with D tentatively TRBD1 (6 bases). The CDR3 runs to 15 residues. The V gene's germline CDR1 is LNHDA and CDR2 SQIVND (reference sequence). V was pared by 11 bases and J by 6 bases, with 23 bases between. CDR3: CAGINIRGRENTIYF. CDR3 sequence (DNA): TGTGCCGGTATCAATATCAGGGGCAGGGAAAACACCATATATTTT.

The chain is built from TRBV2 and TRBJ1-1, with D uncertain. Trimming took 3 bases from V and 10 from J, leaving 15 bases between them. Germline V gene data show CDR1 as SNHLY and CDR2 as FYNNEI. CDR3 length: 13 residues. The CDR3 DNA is TGTGCCAGCAGTGACTCCTCACTCAATGGAGCTTTCTTT. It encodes CASSDSSLNGAFF.

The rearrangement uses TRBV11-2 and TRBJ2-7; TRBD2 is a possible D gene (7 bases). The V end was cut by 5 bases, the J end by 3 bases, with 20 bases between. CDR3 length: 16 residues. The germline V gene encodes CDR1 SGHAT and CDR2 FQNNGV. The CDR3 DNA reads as TGTGCCAGCAGCCAGAGGGGGAGGGGTGAAGGCTACGAGCAGTACTTC. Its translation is CASSQRGRGEGYEQYF.

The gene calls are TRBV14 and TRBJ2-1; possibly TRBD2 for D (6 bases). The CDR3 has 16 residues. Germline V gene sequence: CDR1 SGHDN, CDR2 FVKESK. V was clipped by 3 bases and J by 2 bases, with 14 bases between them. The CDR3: CASSQGLRVAYNEQFF. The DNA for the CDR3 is TGTGCCAGCAGCCAGGGACTGCGGGTGGCCTACAATGAGCAGTTCTTC.

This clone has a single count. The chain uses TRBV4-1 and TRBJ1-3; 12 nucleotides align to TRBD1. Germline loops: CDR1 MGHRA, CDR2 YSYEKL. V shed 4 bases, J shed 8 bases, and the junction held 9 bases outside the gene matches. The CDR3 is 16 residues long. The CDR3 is CASSLIPGQGAYTIYF. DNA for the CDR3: TGCGCCAGCAGCCTTATACCGGGACAGGGGGCCTACACCATATATTTT.

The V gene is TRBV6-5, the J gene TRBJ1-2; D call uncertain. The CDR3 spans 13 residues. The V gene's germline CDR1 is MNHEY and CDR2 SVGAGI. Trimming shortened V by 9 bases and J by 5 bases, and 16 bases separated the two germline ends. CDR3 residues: CASTRSGEYGYTF. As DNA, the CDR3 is TGTGCCAGTACGAGATCAGGCGAGTATGGCTACACCTTC.

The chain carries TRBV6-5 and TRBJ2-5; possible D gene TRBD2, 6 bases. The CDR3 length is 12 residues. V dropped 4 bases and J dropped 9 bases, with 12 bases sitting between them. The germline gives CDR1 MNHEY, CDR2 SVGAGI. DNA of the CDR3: TGTGCCAGCAGTTCCCTCGGGGGTGCCCAGTACTTC. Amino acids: CASSSLGGAQYF.

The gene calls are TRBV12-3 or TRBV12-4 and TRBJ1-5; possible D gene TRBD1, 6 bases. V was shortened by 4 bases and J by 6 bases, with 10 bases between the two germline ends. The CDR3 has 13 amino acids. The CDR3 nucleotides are TGTGCCAGCAGTTCTATACAGGGTCAGCCCCAGCATTTT. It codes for CASSSIQGQPQHF.

The chain's CDR3 is CASSQDPGSTYEQYF. The CDR3 nucleotides are TGTGCCAGCAGCCAAGACCCGGGTTCAACCTACGAGCAGTACTTC. The V gene is TRBV4-2, the J gene TRBJ2-7; D unclear. CDR1 and CDR2 (germline): LGHNA, YNFKEQ. CDR3 size: 15 residues. The V end lost 0 bases, the J end lost 2 bases, and 11 bases lay between the germline ends.

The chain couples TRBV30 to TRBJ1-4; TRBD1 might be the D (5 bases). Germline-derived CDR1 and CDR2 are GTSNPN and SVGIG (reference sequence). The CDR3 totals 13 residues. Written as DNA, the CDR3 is TGTGCGCAAGGGGCCGGAGGGGTCCGAAAACTGTTTTTT. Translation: CAQGAGGVRKLFF.

CDR3 coding DNA: TGTGCCAGTAGCCGGGGACAGGCGCACTATGGCTACACCTTC. Its protein product is CASSRGQAHYGYTF. V usage is TRBV19 and J usage is TRBJ1-2; 8 nucleotides line up with TRBD1. Unmatched junction bases numbered 6, after V lost 6 bases and J lost 3 bases. This CDR3 spans 14 amino acids. Germline values: CDR1 LNHDA, CDR2 SQIVND (reference sequence).